One sample yielded the 30 T cell receptor beta chains listed below, sequenced in a study of blood T cells in healthy people across ages. The use of a sample-barcoded 5' primer and a J-beta primer mix characterized a second PCR of roughly 7 to 11 cycles. Using its own MiXCR run on the 5' RACE reads, TCRdb lists one record per CDR3 protein. The table has 1.5 million to 2 million distinct CDR3 sequences, about 28% seen once. The sample taken for sequencing was blood. The receptors were gathered from a woman aged 25-40 years in good health.

In this sample, this clonotype turned up many times. J is TRBJ2-7 and V is TRBV5-4; maybe TRBD1 (5 bases). Trimming shortened V by 5 bases and J by 5 bases, and 11 bases separated the two germline ends. Germline V gene sequence: CDR1 SGHNT, CDR2 YYREEE (reference sequence). This CDR3 is built from 12 residues. CDR3 loop: CASSRQNNEQYF. In nucleotides, the CDR3 is TGTGCCAGCAGTCGACAGAATAACGAGCAGTACTTC.

The rearrangement links TRBV29-1 to TRBJ2-1, with D perhaps TRBD2 (5 bases). Germline V gives CDR1 SQVTM, CDR2 ANQGSEA. The V end was cut by 0 bases, the J end by 0 bases, with 9 bases between. The CDR3 consists of 15 residues. The CDR3 DNA is TGCAGCGTTGAAGATCGGGGTAGCTCCTACAATGAGCAGTTCTTC. It encodes CSVEDRGSSYNEQFF.

A remark on this clonotype: Germline and junction disagree at one end, which may indicate a read error. The J gene is TRBJ1-2, the V gene TRBV29-1; D might be TRBD1 (5 bases). The germline gives CDR1 SQVTM, CDR2 ANQGSEA. CDR3 length: 12 amino acids. CDR3 region: CGVDRQIYGHTF. CDR3 nucleotide sequence: TGCGGCGTTGACAGACAGATCTATGGCCACACCTTC.

The chain couples TRBV18 to TRBJ2-5; 9 bases match TRBD2. Trimming at V came to 3 bases and at J to 1 base, leaving 3 bases not matched to a gene. Germline V gives CDR1 KGHSH, CDR2 LQKENI. The CDR3 is made up of 15 amino acids. The DNA of the CDR3 is TGTGCCAGCTCACCCAAGCGGGGGGCCCAAGAGACCCAGTACTTC. Amino acid sequence: CASSPKRGAQETQYF.

This clonotype has only a few counts. V is TRBV28 and J is TRBJ1-2; no firm D call. The CDR3 loop spans 12 amino acids. Germline-derived CDR1 and CDR2 are MDHEN and SYDVKM. The V gene lost 5 bases and the J gene lost 5 bases, with 9 bases spanning the gap. CDR3 DNA: TGTGCCAGCAGTAAGACGGAGTATGGCTACACCTTC. This sequence encodes CASSKTEYGYTF.

This clonotype was recorded only once. The J gene is TRBJ1-5, the V gene TRBV7-9, with 9 nucleotides matching TRBD1. This CDR3 is 19 amino acids long. Per the germline V gene, CDR1 is SEHNR and CDR2 is FQNEAQ (reference sequence). Trimming cost V 0 bases and J 0 bases; bases outside gene matches: 9. The CDR3 sequence: CASSLARDRDLISNQPQHF. The CDR3 DNA is TGTGCCAGCAGCTTAGCGAGGGACAGGGATCTGATTAGCAATCAGCCCCAGCATTTT.

V usage is TRBV20-1 and J usage is TRBJ2-7, with D tentatively TRBD1 or TRBD2 (6 bases each). V shed 6 bases and J shed 1 base, with 16 bases lying between them. Germline V gene lookup returns CDR1 DFQATT and CDR2 SNEGSKA (reference sequence). The CDR3 is 14 amino acids. In DNA form, the CDR3 reads TGCAGTGCCCACCTCGGAGGGGGGTCCTACGAGCAGTACTTC. Amino acids: CSAHLGGGSYEQYF.

The rearrangement links TRBV9 to TRBJ1-1, with a tentative D call TRBD1 (6 bases). This CDR3 spans 15 amino acids. V gave up 2 bases and J gave up 2 bases, with 13 bases separating them. Germline V CDR1 and CDR2: SGDLS, YYNGEE. Here the CDR3 DNA reads TGTGCCAGCAGCGTCGACGGACAGCCTAACACTGAAGCTTTCTTT. The encoded protein is CASSVDGQPNTEAFF.

This clonotype was seen only a few times. The chain joins TRBV6-2 or TRBV6-3 to TRBJ2-7; 7 bases match TRBD2. The length of the CDR3 is 14 residues. From germline, CDR1 is MNHEY and CDR2 SVGEGT. With 6 bases clipped from V and 6 bases from J, the junction kept 11 bases outside the gene matches. CDR3 sequence reads: CASSSSGTRFEQYF. The CDR3 coding sequence is TGTGCCAGCAGCTCCAGCGGGACCCGGTTCGAGCAGTACTTC.

This clonotype occurred many times. The chain carries TRBV12-3 or TRBV12-4 and TRBJ1-1; D call uncertain. V was shortened by 6 bases and J by 3 bases, with 11 bases between the two germline ends. The CDR3 covers 13 residues. The CDR3 reads CASSLYRDTEAFF. The CDR3 coding sequence is TGTGCCAGCAGCTTATACCGGGACACTGAAGCTTTCTTT.

This clonotype was seen repeatedly, ten times or more. The chain links TRBV6-6 to TRBJ2-1; TRBD2 aligns across 7 bases. CDR3 length equals 14 residues. CDR1 is MNHNY, CDR2 SVGAGI, per germline (reference sequence). Trimming cost V 7 bases and J 0 bases; bases outside gene matches: 3. CDR3: CASKGGSSYNEQFF. In DNA, the CDR3 is TGTGCCAGCAAGGGCGGGAGCTCCTACAATGAGCAGTTCTTC.

This clonotype has only a few counts. V usage is TRBV6-2 or TRBV6-3 and J usage is TRBJ2-1; 7 bases agree with TRBD1. Germline CDR1 and CDR2: MNHEY and SVGEGT. With 7 bases clipped from V and 4 bases from J, the junction kept 7 bases outside the gene matches. The CDR3 has 14 residues. CDR3 sequence reads: CASNLPGQYNEQFF. CDR3 coding DNA: TGTGCCAGCAACTTACCGGGACAGTACAATGAGCAGTTCTTC.

Worth noting for this clonotype: One junction end does not reproduce the germline sequence, and a read error may be involved. The chain employs TRBV6-5 and TRBJ2-7, with 10 nucleotides matching TRBD1. The CDR3 contains 15 residues. Germline V gives CDR1 MNHEY, CDR2 SVGAGI. The CDR3 nucleotides are TGTACCAGCAGTTACGGGGGGACAGGGGTCCACGAGCAGTACTTC. This translates into CTSSYGGTGVHEQYF.

The chain employs TRBV20-1 and TRBJ2-7, with D perhaps matching TRBD2 (5 bases). The V end was cut by 1 base, the J end by 5 bases, with 21 bases between. Germline assignment: CDR1 DFQATT and CDR2 SNEGSKA (reference sequence). The CDR3 has 16 amino acids. CDR3 sequence reads: CSARGSPDLGLDEQYF. The DNA for the CDR3 is TGCAGTGCTAGAGGGTCCCCGGACTTAGGCTTGGACGAGCAGTACTTC.

This clonotype was seen at least ten times. V usage is TRBV6-2 or TRBV6-3 and J usage is TRBJ1-2, with D tentatively TRBD1 (5 bases). Germline V gene sequence: CDR1 MNHEY, CDR2 SVGEGT. V was clipped by 5 bases and J by 3 bases, with 16 bases between them. There are 15 residues in the CDR3. The CDR3 loop is CASSTRQGRDYGYTF. The CDR3 bases are TGTGCCAGCAGTACACGGCAGGGACGAGACTATGGCTACACCTTC.

Points on this clonotype: A much larger clone lies one base from this, so it may be a read error. J is TRBJ2-4 and V is TRBV20-1; D not certain. The CDR3 is 14 residues long. Trimming stripped 7 bases from V and 0 bases from J, with 13 bases between. Germline-derived CDR1 and CDR2 are DFQATT and SNEGSKA (reference sequence). CDR3 sequence: CSVTETLAKNIQYF. CDR3 in DNA: TGCAGTGTTACGGAAACTTTAGCCAAAAACATTCAGTACTTC.

This clonotype was seen a handful of times. The rearrangement joins TRBV7-2 to TRBJ2-7; D not certain. Germline V CDR1 and CDR2: SGHTA, FQGNSA. Trimming shortened V by 6 bases and J by 2 bases, and 11 bases separated the two germline ends. This CDR3 region has 13 residues. In DNA, the CDR3 is TGTGCCAGCAGTTCTAGGGTCCCCTACGAGCAGTACTTC. This codes for CASSSRVPYEQYF.

The chain couples TRBV18 to TRBJ2-1; D ambiguous. The CDR3 loop spans 16 amino acids. Germline V gene data show CDR1 as KGHSH and CDR2 as LQKENI. Trimming removed 4 bases from V and 0 bases from J, with 13 bases in between. Here the CDR3 reads CASSLRVGFSYNEQFF. CDR3 bases: TGTGCCAGCTCACTCCGGGTGGGGTTCTCCTACAATGAGCAGTTCTTC.

The chain combines TRBV20-1 with TRBJ2-1, with no clear D. The germline CDR1 and CDR2 sequences are DFQATT and SNEGSKA (reference sequence). The CDR3 is made up of 10 amino acids. Here the CDR3 reads CSHAHNEQFF. The DNA of the CDR3 is TGCAGCCACGCCCACAATGAGCAGTTCTTC.

Worth noting for this clonotype: One end of the junction varies from germline; a read error may be responsible. The chain couples TRBV4-3 to TRBJ2-5; perhaps D is TRBD1 or TRBD2 (5 bases each). Germline loops: CDR1 LGHNA, CDR2 YSLEER. This CDR3 spans 16 amino acids. The CDR3 DNA sequence: TGCACCAGCAGCCAAGCAAATGACGGGACCCCGCGGACCCAGTACTTC. It is translated as CTSSQANDGTPRTQYF.

This clonotype was seen only a few times. The V call is TRBV29-1, the J call TRBJ2-7, with 9 bases lining up with TRBD1. Germline lookup yields CDR1 SQVTM and CDR2 ANQGSEA. This CDR3 contains 13 residues. Trimming at V came to 6 bases and at J to 2 bases, leaving 5 bases not matched to a gene. CDR3 DNA: TGCAGCGTCCGGGACAGGGCGACCTACGAGCAGTACTTC. Its translation is CSVRDRATYEQYF.

Ten or more counts support this clonotype. CDR3 in DNA: TGTGCCACCAGAGGACTATCAGAGACCCAGTACTTC. It translates to CATRGLSETQYF. The chain has TRBV15 and TRBJ2-5; TRBD2 is a possible D gene (6 bases). Looked up from germline, CDR1 is LNHNV and CDR2 is YYDKDF (reference sequence). The CDR3 is 12 residues long. Trimming took 6 bases from V and 4 from J, leaving 9 bases between them.

This sequence joins TRBV20-1 and TRBJ1-1, with unresolved D. Per the germline V gene, CDR1 is DFQATT and CDR2 is SNEGSKA (reference sequence). V shed 3 bases and J shed 9 bases, with 11 bases lying between them. The CDR3 length is 11 residues. CDR3 protein: CSARVPYQAFF. For the CDR3, the DNA is TGCAGTGCTAGGGTCCCGTACCAAGCTTTCTTT.

The V and J genes are TRBV28 and TRBJ2-7; 8 nucleotides match TRBD1. V was pared by 6 bases and J by 4 bases, with 23 bases of the junction left unmatched. From germline, CDR1 is MDHEN and CDR2 SYDVKM. The CDR3 contains 19 residues. CDR3 DNA: TGTGCCAGCAGAACCCACGACAGCGAGACGACGGACAGGGTGTACGAGCAGTACTTC. Amino acids: CASRTHDSETTDRVYEQYF.

V gene TRBV7-3 combines with J gene TRBJ2-1, with TRBD1 matching over 12 bases. Germline-derived CDR1 and CDR2 are SGHTA and FQGTGA. Losses at the gene ends were 5 bases for V and 8 bases for J; bases not matched to a gene: 10. The CDR3 contains 16 residues. In nucleotides, the CDR3 is TGTGCCAGCAGCCTCACTGGGACAGGGGGCCTTGATGAGCAGTTCTTC. Protein sequence: CASSLTGTGGLDEQFF.

The rearrangement links TRBV15 to TRBJ2-5; the match to TRBD2 covers 8 bases. The CDR3 length is 15 residues. Germline-derived CDR1 and CDR2 are LNHNV and YYDKDF (reference sequence). V shed 2 bases, J shed 1 base, and the junction held 3 bases outside the gene matches. This CDR3 reads CATSRRAGGQETQYF. CDR3 DNA: TGTGCCACCAGCAGAAGGGCGGGGGGCCAAGAGACCCAGTACTTC. Drawing the rest from reference TRBV15 and TRBJ2-5, the complete variable domain is DAMVIQNPRYQVTQFGKPVTLSCSQTLNHNVMYWYQQKSSQAPKLLFHYYDKDFNNEADTPDNFQSRRPNTSFCFLDIRSPGLGDTAMYLCATSRRAGGQETQYFGPGTRLLVL.

This clonotype was detected a few times. A read error is possible here, since a much larger clone lies one base away. The rearrangement uses TRBV29-1 and TRBJ2-3, with D perhaps TRBD1 (5 bases). CDR1 SQVTM and CDR2 ANQGSEA come from the germline V gene. The CDR3 sequence is 12 residues long. CDR3: CSVDRGTHTQDF. The CDR3 DNA reads as TGCAGCGTTGATAGGGGTACGCATACGCAGGATTTT.

The J gene is TRBJ1-1, the V gene TRBV10-3; the D is unclear. Between the trimmed V and J ends, which lost 3 bases and 8 bases, there was a span of 13 bases. Germline V gene data show CDR1 as ENHRY and CDR2 as SYGVKD. The CDR3 totals 13 residues. This CDR3 is CAISDRVASEAFF. The CDR3 DNA sequence: TGTGCCATCAGTGATAGGGTGGCTAGCGAAGCTTTCTTT.

J is TRBJ2-1 and V is TRBV14; D may correspond to TRBD1 or TRBD2 (5 bases each). Germline V CDR1 and CDR2: SGHDN, FVKESK. Trimming removed 3 bases from V and 9 bases from J, with 15 bases in between. The CDR3 is made up of 14 amino acids. The CDR3 loop is CASSHPQEVVEQFF. The DNA of the CDR3 is TGTGCCAGCAGCCACCCACAGGAGGTGGTTGAGCAGTTCTTC.

Remarks on this clonotype: One end of the junction varies from germline; a read error may be responsible. This rearrangement joins TRBV6-6 to TRBJ2-1; no reliable D call. Judging by the DNA end, TRBJ2-7 fits better; the J call may be wrong. The V gene's germline CDR1 is MNHNY and CDR2 SVGAGI (reference sequence). The CDR3 spans 14 residues. CDR3 nucleotide sequence: TGTGTCAGCAGTTACTCGACGAGGACGGGCGAGCAGTACTTC. Its protein is CVSSYSTRTGEQYF.